The rows below give T cell receptor beta chains drawn from one sample of a study of blood T cell repertoires in COVID-19. TCRdb keeps only in-frame clones here, not all; method: immunoSEQ multiplex PCR. The table lists approximately 170,000 clones, around four fifths of them singletons. Material for sequencing was peripheral blood. The receptor set was obtained from a woman older than 75 with acute or convalescent COVID-19. Both conserved end residues are part of each CDR3. A D gene is named only where the DNA matches it firmly. Some rows mark clone size as missing; the rest say once, few, many or name a class of expanded clone.

len: 16
v_gene: TRBV4-3
d_gene: TRBD2
abundance: NA
j_gene: TRBJ2-5
CDR3nt: TGCGCCAGCAGCCCTGGGACTAGCGGGAGGCAAGAGACCCAGTACTTC
CDR3aa: CASSPGTSGRQETQYF

len: 17
v_gene: TRBV5-1
d_gene: NA
abundance: once
j_gene: TRBJ2-3
CDR3nt: TGCGCCAGCAGCCTACAACTTAGCGGACTTAGCACAGATACGCAGTATTTT
CDR3aa: CASSLQLSGLSTDTQYF

len: 13
v_gene: TRBV14
d_gene: TRBD2
abundance: NA
j_gene: TRBJ2-7
CDR3nt: TGTGCCAGCAGCTTAGCAGGGAGGGTCGAGCAGTACTTC
CDR3aa: CASSLAGRVEQYF

len: 14
v_gene: TRBV28
d_gene: NA
abundance: NA
j_gene: TRBJ1-1
CDR3nt: TGTGCCAGCAGTTTTCGTATTCCGGACACTGAAGCTTTCTTT
CDR3aa: CASSFRIPDTEAFF

len: 14
v_gene: TRBV19
d_gene: TRBD1
abundance: NA
j_gene: TRBJ2-2
CDR3nt: TGTGCCAGTAGTATCCGGGACAGAACCGGGGAGCTGTTTTTT
CDR3aa: CASSIRDRTGELFF

len: 15
v_gene: TRBV30
d_gene: TRBD2
abundance: few
j_gene: TRBJ2-2
CDR3nt: TGTGCCTGGAGTCGGCCGGGAGGCAACACCGGGGAGCTGTTTTTT
CDR3aa: CAWSRPGGNTGELFF

len: 16
v_gene: TRBV10-3
d_gene: TRBD2
abundance: NA
j_gene: TRBJ2-3
CDR3nt: TGTGCCATCAGTGTAACTAGCGGGGGCCTCACAGATACGCAGTATTTT
CDR3aa: CAISVTSGGLTDTQYF

len: 14
v_gene: TRBV19
d_gene: TRBD1
abundance: NA
j_gene: TRBJ1-2
CDR3nt: TGTGCCAGTAGTGTGACAGGGGAGACGGATGGCTACACCTTC
CDR3aa: CASSVTGETDGYTF

len: 14
v_gene: TRBV5-1
d_gene: NA
abundance: NA
j_gene: TRBJ1-2
CDR3nt: TGCGCCAGCAGCTTGTACGGGATAAACTATGGCTACACCTTC
CDR3aa: CASSLYGINYGYTF

len: 13
v_gene: TRBV6-2/TRBV6-3
d_gene: NA
abundance: NA
j_gene: TRBJ2-7
CDR3nt: TGTGCCAGCAGTAAAACAGGTTTTTACGAGCAGTACTTC
CDR3aa: CASSKTGFYEQYF

len: 16
v_gene: TRBV7-9
d_gene: TRBD1
abundance: NA
j_gene: TRBJ1-1
CDR3nt: TGTGCCAGCAGCTCAACAGGGGGCGCGGGGTACACTGAAGCTTTCTTT
CDR3aa: CASSSTGGAGYTEAFF

len: 18
v_gene: TRBV2
d_gene: TRBD2
abundance: NA
j_gene: TRBJ2-5
CDR3nt: TGTGCCAGCAGAAAGGGACTAGCGGGAGGCCCAATCCAAGAGACCCAGTACTTC
CDR3aa: CASRKGLAGGPIQETQYF